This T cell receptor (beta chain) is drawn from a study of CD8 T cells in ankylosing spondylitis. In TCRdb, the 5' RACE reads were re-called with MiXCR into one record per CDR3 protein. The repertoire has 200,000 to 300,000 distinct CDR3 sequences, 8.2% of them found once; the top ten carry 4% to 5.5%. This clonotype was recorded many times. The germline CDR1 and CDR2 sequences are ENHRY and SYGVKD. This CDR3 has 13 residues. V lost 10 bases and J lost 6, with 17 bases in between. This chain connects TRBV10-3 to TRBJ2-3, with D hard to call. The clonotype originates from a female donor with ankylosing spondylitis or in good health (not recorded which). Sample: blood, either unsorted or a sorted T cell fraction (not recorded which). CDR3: CATTITNSDTQYF. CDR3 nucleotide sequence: TGTGCCACCACAATAACGAATTCGGATACGCAGTATTTT.